Below, 3 T cell receptor beta chains from the same sample are listed, as sequenced in a study of T cells after yellow fever vaccination. A single record per CDR3 protein comes from TCRdb applying MiXCR to the 5' RACE reads. The sample carries about 300,000 distinct CDR3 sequences, 6.5% to 8.5% recorded once. The sequences come from PBMCs, collected about 41 days after the first yellow fever vaccination. All receptors derive from a young man who received the YFV17D yellow fever vaccine.

This clonotype was counted only a few times. CDR3 residues: CASSYSKRGGSYNEQFF. The CDR3 nucleotides read TGTGCCAGCAGTTACTCGAAGCGGGGGGGCTCCTACAATGAGCAGTTCTTC. This chain links TRBV6-2 or TRBV6-3 with TRBJ2-1, with TRBD2 matching over 10 bases. The CDR3 is made up of 17 amino acids. Germline CDR1 and CDR2: MNHEY and SVGEGT. V was clipped by 0 bases and J by 0 bases; unmatched bases: 2.

This clonotype has more than one count but fewer than ten. The CDR3 DNA sequence: TGTGCCAGCAGCTTAGAGGACTTTAGAGACGAGCAGTACGTC. Protein product: CASSLEDFRDEQYV. This chain uses TRBV7-9 with TRBJ2-7, with D maybe TRBD2 (5 bases). The germline gives CDR1 SEHNR, CDR2 FQNEAQ (reference sequence). CDR3 length: 14 residues. Trimming removed 1 base at V and 5 bases at J, with 12 bases between.

In this sample, this clonotype turned up a few times. This chain connects TRBV20-1 to TRBJ2-7; the D is unclear. Germline V gives CDR1 DFQATT, CDR2 SNEGSKA (reference sequence). The V gene lost 1 base and the J gene lost 0 bases, with 13 bases spanning the gap. This CDR3 comprises 15 residues. The chain's CDR3 is CSARGGVRFSYEQYF. CDR3 DNA: TGCAGTGCTAGAGGAGGTGTAAGGTTCTCCTACGAGCAGTACTTC.